This entry lists 11 T cell receptor beta chains sequenced from one sample in a study of cytomegalovirus exposure and HLA in healthy donors. PCR involved 60 Vbeta and 13 Jbeta primers. Generated by immunoSEQ multiplex PCR, the TCRdb table keeps only in-frame clones and is missing some. Among 170,000 or so clones, roughly four fifths were seen once, and the ten largest hold around 5%. Sequenced sample: PBMCs. The source of these receptors is a girl aged 10 to 17 in good health and CMV-seropositive.

This chain uses TRBV6-1 with TRBJ1-1; no reliable D call. There are 13 residues in the CDR3. The germline V gene has CDR1 MNHNS and CDR2 SASEGT. V was clipped by 6 bases and J by 3 bases, with 11 bases between them. The CDR3 loop reads CASRGSFDTEAFF. The CDR3 coding sequence is TGTGCCAGCAGGGGGAGCTTCGACACTGAAGCTTTCTTT.

This chain uses TRBV4-1 with TRBJ1-1; D remains unclear. Germline assignment: CDR1 MGHRA and CDR2 YSYEKL. CDR3 size: 13 residues. Between the trimmed V and J ends, which lost 1 base and 5 bases, there was a span of 8 bases. This CDR3 is CASSQVPGTEAFF. In nucleotides, the CDR3 is TGCGCCAGCAGCCAAGTGCCGGGGACTGAAGCTTTCTTT.

V usage is TRBV7-8 and J usage is TRBJ2-7; 9 bases are a match to TRBD2. Germline loops: CDR1 SGHVS, CDR2 FQNEAQ. The CDR3 is 17 residues long. V lost 3 bases, J lost 0 bases, and 9 bases stayed unmatched. CDR3 coding DNA: TGTGCCAGCAGCTTTGTAGCGGGGGAGTTCAGCTCCTACGAGCAGTACTTC. It codes for CASSFVAGEFSSYEQYF.

The CDR3 loop is CASSLLPDNTGELFF. The CDR3 DNA sequence: TGTGCCAGCAGTTTATTGCCAGATAACACCGGGGAGCTGTTTTTT. The V and J genes are TRBV28 and TRBJ2-2; D gene ambiguous. The V end lost 1 base, the J end lost 2 bases, and 8 bases lay between the germline ends. Germline CDR1 reads MDHEN; CDR2 reads SYDVKM. There are 15 residues in the CDR3.

The V and J genes are TRBV6-5 and TRBJ1-3, with TRBD1 as a possible D gene (6 bases). Germline V gives CDR1 MNHEY, CDR2 SVGAGI. The CDR3 is 16 residues long. Trimming left V 4 bases short and J 0 bases short, with 13 bases between. This CDR3 is CASSSLTGLSGNTIYF. The CDR3 region has the DNA TGTGCCAGCAGTTCCTTGACAGGACTCTCTGGAAACACCATATATTTT.

This sequence joins TRBV7-6 and TRBJ2-2, with TRBD1 identical over 7 bases. This CDR3 has 16 residues. V was pared by 0 bases and J by 6 bases, with 7 bases of the junction left unmatched. CDR1 is SGHVS and CDR2 is FNYEAQ in the germline V gene. The CDR3 sequence: CASSLAEDRPPGELFF. In DNA, the CDR3 is TGTGCCAGCAGCTTAGCGGAGGACAGGCCCCCCGGGGAGCTGTTTTTT.

This chain connects TRBV5-8 to TRBJ1-4; TRBD1 aligns across 7 bases. The CDR3 sequence is 16 residues long. Germline trimming cut 4 bases from V and 4 bases from J; bases unmatched to any gene: 10. Germline CDR1 reads SGHTS; CDR2 reads YDEGEE. The CDR3 DNA reads as TGTGCCAGCAGCGACGCGGACAGGCCCTTTAATGAAAAACTGTTTTTT. The encoded protein is CASSDADRPFNEKLFF.

This chain uses TRBV7-9 with TRBJ1-2, with 8 bases lining up with TRBD1. The CDR3 covers 18 residues. After removal of 4 bases from V and 7 bases from J, the junction contained 20 bases not matched to a gene. From germline, CDR1 is SEHNR and CDR2 FQNEAQ (reference sequence). CDR3 amino acids: CASSSESLGGRGLVGYTF. CDR3 in DNA: TGTGCCAGCAGCTCCGAATCACTGGGGGGCAGGGGGCTTGTTGGCTACACCTTC. The complete variable domain, with remaining parts taken from reference TRBV7-9 and TRBJ1-2, reads DTGVSQNPRHKITKRGQNVTFRCDPISEHNRLYWYRQTLGQGPEFLTYFQNEAQLEKSRLLSDRFSAERPKGSFSTLEIQRTEQGDSAMYLCASSSESLGGRGLVGYTFGSGTRLTVV.

V is TRBV7-2 and J is TRBJ2-3; 10 bases are shared with TRBD2. V shed 1 base, J shed 6 bases, and the junction held 13 bases outside the gene matches. The CDR3 loop spans 18 amino acids. Germline V CDR1 and CDR2: SGHTA, FQGNSA. The DNA of the CDR3 is TGTGCCAGCAGCTTAGTACTTTTCAAGCGGGGGGGCAGGGATACGCAGTATTTT. Its translation: CASSLVLFKRGGRDTQYF.

The V and J genes are TRBV7-9 and TRBJ1-1; D may be TRBD1 (5 bases). V lost 2 bases and J lost 4, with 14 bases in between. Germline assignment: CDR1 SEHNR and CDR2 FQNEAQ (reference sequence). The CDR3 sequence is 15 residues long. CDR3 bases: TGTGCCAGCAGCTTAAGGACTCCCGGGGGCACTGAAGCTTTCTTT. This gives the protein CASSLRTPGGTEAFF. The variable domain in full, completed from reference TRBV7-9 and TRBJ1-1, reads DTGVSQNPRHKITKRGQNVTFRCDPISEHNRLYWYRQTLGQGPEFLTYFQNEAQLEKSRLLSDRFSAERPKGSFSTLEIQRTEQGDSAMYLCASSLRTPGGTEAFFGQGTRLTVV.

This clone appeared a single time. The chain links TRBV5-1 to TRBJ1-5; D gene unclear. V was trimmed by 5 bases and J by 4 bases, leaving 13 bases between them. The germline V gene encodes CDR1 SGHRS and CDR2 YFSETQ. CDR3 length: 14 residues. CDR3 coding DNA: TGCGCCAGCAGAAGCGGAAGAGTGAATCAGCCCCAGCATTTT. As protein: CASRSGRVNQPQHF.